This T cell receptor (beta chain) was sequenced during a study of blood T cell repertoires in COVID-19. About the research overall: Samples came from the United States, Italy and Spain, spanning acute and convalescent COVID-19. PBMCs, B-cell-depleted T cells, or T cells were the source of the cDNA or gDNA that made up the material.

Germline-derived CDR1 and CDR2 are SGHDT and YYEEEE. V lost 4 bases to trimming and J lost 6 bases, with 13 bases between them. There are 13 residues in the CDR3. As originally analysed: Amplification of reference gene primers was used by the study to estimate nucleated cell counts. The table came from immunoSEQ multiplex PCR; TCRdb's copy has only in-frame clones and leaves some out. For V, J and clone size, that table is used; D and trimming come from the DNA. The sample holds over 350,000 clones; 80% to 95% are singletons and the top ten take around 0.86%. This chain uses TRBV5-6 with TRBJ1-1; D is unclear. The sample taken for sequencing was PBMCs or T cells enriched from blood (not recorded which). The TCR comes from a woman aged 35 to 49 who had been exposed to COVID-19. CDR3 amino acids: CASSPVQVSEAFF. Written as DNA, the CDR3 is TGTGCCAGCAGCCCGGTCCAGGTCTCTGAAGCTTTCTTT. Full variable domain (remainder filled in from reference TRBV5-6 and TRBJ1-1): DAGVTQSPTHLIKTRGQQVTLRCSPKSGHDTVSWYQQALGQGPQFIFQYYEEEERQRGNFPDRFSGHQFPNYSSELNVNALLLGDSALYLCASSPVQVSEAFFGQGTRLTVV.